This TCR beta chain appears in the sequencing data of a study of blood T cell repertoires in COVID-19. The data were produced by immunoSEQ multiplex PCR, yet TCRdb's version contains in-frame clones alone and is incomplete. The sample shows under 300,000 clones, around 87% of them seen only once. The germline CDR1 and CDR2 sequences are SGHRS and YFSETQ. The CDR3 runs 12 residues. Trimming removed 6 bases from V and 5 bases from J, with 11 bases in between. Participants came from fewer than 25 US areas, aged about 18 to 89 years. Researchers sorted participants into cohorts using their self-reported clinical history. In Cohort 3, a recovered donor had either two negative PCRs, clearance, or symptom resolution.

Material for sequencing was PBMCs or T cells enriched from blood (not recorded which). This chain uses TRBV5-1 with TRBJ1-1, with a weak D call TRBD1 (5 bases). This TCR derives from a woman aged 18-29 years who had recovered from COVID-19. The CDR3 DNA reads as TGCGCCAGCACCTCGCAGGGAACTGAAGCTTTCTTT. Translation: CASTSQGTEAFF.